These T cell receptor beta chains were read from a single sample in a study of CD8 T cells in ankylosing spondylitis. TCRdb used MiXCR to reprocess the 5' RACE reads, holding one entry per CDR3 protein. The sample lists around 430,000 distinct CDR3 sequences, under 20% seen once, with about 0.94% in the top ten. Sample: blood, either unsorted or a sorted T cell fraction (not recorded which). These receptors were taken from a male donor with ankylosing spondylitis. Both conserved end residues are part of each CDR3. D genes are given only for firm matches. Size is omitted from some rows. Given values are once, few, many or a class for expanded clones.

size,D,J,V,CDR3,DNA
NA,NA,TRBJ2-7,TRBV29-1,CSGSRGPSEQYF,TGCAGCGGTTCCCGGGGGCCCTCCGAGCAGTACTTC
NA,TRBD2,TRBJ2-6,TRBV11-3,CASTGGPGANVLTF,TGTGCCAGCACGGGGGGTCCGGGGGCCAACGTCCTGACTTTC
NA,NA,TRBJ2-1,TRBV5-5,CASSSGFYNEQFF,TGTGCCAGCAGCTCAGGGTTCTACAATGAGCAGTTCTTC
NA,NA,TRBJ2-3,TRBV21-1,CASSKERGGPDTQYF,TGTGCCAGCAGCAAAGAGCGGGGGGGGCCAGATACGCAGTATTTT
few,TRBD1,TRBJ1-2,TRBV20-1,CSARDWDREGYTF,TGCAGTGCTAGAGATTGGGACAGGGAGGGCTACACCTTC
NA,TRBD1,TRBJ1-2,TRBV3-1,CASSQGQAMNYGYTF,TGTGCCAGCAGCCAGGGACAGGCGATGAACTATGGCTACACCTTC
NA,NA,TRBJ2-6,TRBV6-5,CASSYEGGANVLTF,TGTGCCAGCAGTTACGAGGGGGGGGCCAACGTCCTGACTTTC
NA,NA,TRBJ1-1,TRBV6-1,CASRRDIRQNTEAFF,TGTGCCAGCAGACGGGACATCCGTCAGAACACTGAAGCTTTCTTT
few,NA,TRBJ1-2,TRBV10-2,CASSELQGSYYGYTF,TGCGCCAGCAGTGAGCTGCAGGGCAGCTACTATGGCTACACCTTC
NA,NA,TRBJ2-3,TRBV7-9,CASIIDRTSTDTQYF,TGTGCCAGCATCATAGACCGGACAAGCACAGATACGCAGTATTTT
many,NA,TRBJ2-7,TRBV5-1,CASSEGDKGASYEQYF,TGCGCCAGCAGCGAGGGAGACAAAGGGGCATCCTACGAGCAGTACTTC
few,NA,TRBJ2-3,TRBV14,CASSQVQQTDTQYF,TGTGCCAGCAGCCAAGTACAGCAAACAGATACGCAGTATTTT
few,TRBD2,TRBJ2-7,TRBV7-3,CASSLTGTREYEQYF,TGTGCCAGCAGCTTAACGGGGACTAGGGAATACGAGCAGTACTTC
NA,NA,TRBJ1-6,TRBV12-3/TRBV12-4,CASSLWGRPGNSPLHF,TGTGCCAGCAGTTTGTGGGGGAGGCCGGGGAATTCACCCCTCCACTTT
few,NA,TRBJ1-3,TRBV20-1,CSARPEQGAGNTIYF,TGCAGTGCTAGACCCGAACAGGGAGCTGGAAACACCATATATTTT
NA,TRBD1,TRBJ1-3,TRBV9,CASSAGQEAGNTIYF,TGTGCCAGCAGCGCCGGACAGGAGGCCGGAAACACCATATATTTT
few,NA,TRBJ2-2,TRBV3-1,CASSPGPRNGELFF,TGTGCCAGCAGCCCGGGACCTCGGAACGGGGAGCTGTTTTTT
few,TRBD2,TRBJ2-7,TRBV2,CASSLGRGGSYEQYF,TGTGCCAGCAGCCTCGGGCGGGGGGGATCCTACGAGCAGTACTTC
NA,TRBD2,TRBJ2-3,TRBV7-3,CASSPDSGGPRDTQYF,TGTGCCAGCAGCCCCGATAGCGGGGGTCCCCGGGATACGCAGTATTTT
NA,NA,TRBJ1-2,TRBV7-9,CASSLGFNYGYTF,TGTGCCAGCAGCTTAGGGTTTAACTATGGCTACACCTTC
few,NA,TRBJ2-7,TRBV29-1,CSVGEPYYEQYF,TGCAGCGTTGGGGAGCCGTACTACGAGCAGTACTTC
few,NA,TRBJ2-1,TRBV2,CAILTSRYNEQFF,TGTGCCATCCTGACCTCAAGGTACAATGAGCAGTTCTTC
few,TRBD2,TRBJ2-1,TRBV29-1,CSVDPSGGGEQFF,TGCAGCGTTGATCCTAGCGGTGGGGGTGAGCAGTTCTTC
many,NA,TRBJ2-1,TRBV29-1,CSLVRSSYNEQFF,TGCAGCCTCGTGAGGAGCTCCTACAATGAGCAGTTCTTC
NA,NA,TRBJ1-1,TRBV25-1,CASGDRPKAFF,TGTGCCAGCGGAGACAGACCGAAAGCTTTCTTT